This T cell receptor (beta chain) was profiled in a study of T cells in Graves' hyperthyroidism and ophthalmopathy. Findings of the study overall: Ophthalmopathy was predicted by the model a median of roughly 6 months ahead of onset. Peripheral blood also featured most of the thyroid clonotypes expanded above 0.001.

This clonotype was seen repeatedly, ten times or more. The antigen is not known. Authors of the study amplified TCR beta CDR3 regions from RNA transcripts. Researchers ran a first-round RT-PCR on the TCR CDR3 using the HTBI primer set. One entry per CDR3 protein, called by TCRdb with MiXCR from the multiplex PCR reads. The data contain roughly 400,000 distinct CDR3 sequences, 20% to 30% of them singletons. Sequenced: blood. This clonotype was obtained from a middle-aged man with Graves' hyperthyroidism.

The CDR3 sequence is CASQKGADTQYF. The CDR3 DNA follows: TGTGCCAGCCAAAAGGGGGCAGATACGCAGTATTTT. The V gene is TRBV12-3 or TRBV12-4, the J gene TRBJ2-3; perhaps TRBD1 as D (6 bases). V dropped 8 bases and J dropped 4 bases, with 10 bases sitting between them. The CDR3 spans 12 residues.